This T cell receptor beta chain is from a study of cytomegalovirus exposure and HLA in healthy donors. A note on this clone: Its antigen remains unidentified.

Germline V CDR1 and CDR2: MNHEY, SVGAGI. The CDR3 has 15 amino acids. V was trimmed by 0 bases and J by 7 bases, leaving 10 bases between them. General study points: Immune exposure data for these donors was limited to CMV serostatus.

With 60 Vbeta and 13 Jbeta primers, the PCR was carried out. Profiling relied on immunoSEQ multiplex PCR, and the TCRdb table lists in-frame clones only, not all of them. The profile shows about 170,000 clones, around 73% of them singletons. The specimen sequenced was PBMCs. This sequence was found in a young woman in good health and CMV-seropositive. This chain uses TRBV6-5 with TRBJ1-6, with D hard to call. The CDR3 DNA sequence: TGTGCCAGCAGTTACTCCCCGGGATCAAATTCACCCCTCCACTTT. Amino acid sequence: CASSYSPGSNSPLHF.